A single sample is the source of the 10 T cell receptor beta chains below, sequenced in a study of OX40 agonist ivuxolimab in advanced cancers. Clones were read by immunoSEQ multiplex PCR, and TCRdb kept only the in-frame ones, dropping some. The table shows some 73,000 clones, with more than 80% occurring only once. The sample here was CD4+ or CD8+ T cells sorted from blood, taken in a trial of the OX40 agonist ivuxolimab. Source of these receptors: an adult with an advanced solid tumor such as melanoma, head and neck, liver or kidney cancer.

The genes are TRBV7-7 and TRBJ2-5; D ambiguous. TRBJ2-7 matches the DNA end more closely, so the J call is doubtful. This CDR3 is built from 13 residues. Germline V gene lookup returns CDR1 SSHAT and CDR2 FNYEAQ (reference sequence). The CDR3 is CASSHELHYEQYF. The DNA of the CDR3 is TGTGCCAGCAGTCACGAGCTCCATTACGAGCAGTACTTC.

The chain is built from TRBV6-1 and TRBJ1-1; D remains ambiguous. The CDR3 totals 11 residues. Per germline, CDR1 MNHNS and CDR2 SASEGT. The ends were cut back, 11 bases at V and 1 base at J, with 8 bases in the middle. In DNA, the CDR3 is TGTGCCGCCCGACGGAACACTGAAGCTTTCTTT. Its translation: CAARRNTEAFF.

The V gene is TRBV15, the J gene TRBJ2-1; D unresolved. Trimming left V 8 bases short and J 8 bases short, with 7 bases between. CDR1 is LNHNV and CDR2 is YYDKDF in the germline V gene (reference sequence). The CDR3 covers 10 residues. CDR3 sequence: CATGWDEQFF. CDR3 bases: TGTGCCACCGGATGGGATGAGCAGTTCTTC.

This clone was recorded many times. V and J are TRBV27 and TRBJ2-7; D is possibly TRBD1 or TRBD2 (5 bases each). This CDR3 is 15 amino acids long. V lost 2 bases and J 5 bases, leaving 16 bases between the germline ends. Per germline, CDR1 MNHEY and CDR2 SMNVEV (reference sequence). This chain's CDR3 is CASSLGVSRGDEQYF. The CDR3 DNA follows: TGTGCCAGCAGTTTAGGGGTTAGCCGGGGCGACGAGCAGTACTTC.

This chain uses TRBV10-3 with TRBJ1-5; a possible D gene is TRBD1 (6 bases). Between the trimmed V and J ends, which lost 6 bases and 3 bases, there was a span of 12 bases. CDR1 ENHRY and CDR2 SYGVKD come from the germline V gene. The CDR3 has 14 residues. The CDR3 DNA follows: TGTGCCATCAGCGATGGACAGAACAATCAGCCCCAGCATTTT. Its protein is CAISDGQNNQPQHF.

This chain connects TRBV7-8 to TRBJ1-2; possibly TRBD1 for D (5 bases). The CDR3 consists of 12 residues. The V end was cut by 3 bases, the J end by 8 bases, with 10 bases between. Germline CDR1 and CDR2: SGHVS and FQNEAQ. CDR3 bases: TGTGCCAGCAGCTTCGGGGGTGGGGGCTACACCTTC. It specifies CASSFGGGGYTF.

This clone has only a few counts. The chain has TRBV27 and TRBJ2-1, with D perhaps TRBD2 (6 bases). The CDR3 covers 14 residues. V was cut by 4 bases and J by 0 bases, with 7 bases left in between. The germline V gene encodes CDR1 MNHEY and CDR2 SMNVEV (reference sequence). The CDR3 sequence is CASSYGSSYNEQFF. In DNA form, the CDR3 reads TGTGCCAGCAGTTACGGGAGCTCCTACAATGAGCAGTTCTTC.

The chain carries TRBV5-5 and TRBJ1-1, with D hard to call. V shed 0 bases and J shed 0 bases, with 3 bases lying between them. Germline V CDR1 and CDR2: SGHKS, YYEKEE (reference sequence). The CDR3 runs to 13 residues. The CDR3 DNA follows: TGTGCCAGCAGCTTGGGGTTGAACACTGAAGCTTTCTTT. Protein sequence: CASSLGLNTEAFF.

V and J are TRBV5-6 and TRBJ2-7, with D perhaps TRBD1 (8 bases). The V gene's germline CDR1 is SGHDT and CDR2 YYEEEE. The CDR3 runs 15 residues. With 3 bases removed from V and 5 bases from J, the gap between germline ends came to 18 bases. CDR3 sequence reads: CASSSNRGGIHEQYF. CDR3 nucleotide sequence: TGTGCCAGCAGCTCGAACAGGGGGGGTATCCACGAGCAGTACTTC. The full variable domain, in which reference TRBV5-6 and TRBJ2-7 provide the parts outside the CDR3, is DAGVTQSPTHLIKTRGQQVTLRCSPKSGHDTVSWYQQALGQGPQFIFQYYEEEERQRGNFPDRFSGHQFPNYSSELNVNALLLGDSALYLCASSSNRGGIHEQYFGPGTRLTVT.

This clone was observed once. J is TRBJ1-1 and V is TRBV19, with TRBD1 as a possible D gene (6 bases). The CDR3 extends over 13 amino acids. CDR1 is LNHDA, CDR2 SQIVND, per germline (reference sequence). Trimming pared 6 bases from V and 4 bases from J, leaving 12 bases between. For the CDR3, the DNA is TGTGCCAGTAGGATGGGGGGGCCCACTGAAGCTTTCTTT. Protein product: CASRMGGPTEAFF.